This is a list of T cell receptor beta chains from one sample in a study of blood T cell repertoires in COVID-19. Clones were sequenced by immunoSEQ multiplex PCR, and TCRdb holds only the in-frame ones, with some missing. The sample has about 180,000 clones, about 90% seen once. The material sequenced was PBMCs or T cells enriched from blood (not recorded which). The receptor set was obtained from a woman in her fifties or sixties who had recovered from COVID-19. The conserved cysteine and the conserved F or W are not part of the CDR3 here. Not every row has a clone size; where given, it reads once, few, many or a size class.

CDR3,V,size
ASSKLGQSYGYT,TRBV6-2/TRBV6-3,-
ASSFTGQGSYEQY,TRBV11-2,-
ASSQDYSPRYGYT,TRBV4-1,-
ATRKDRAPYNEQF,TRBV15,few
ASSPRLAGKYEQY,TRBV7-6,-
ASSQLGLAGIDYEQY,TRBV4-1,-
ASSLGALWNEKLF,TRBV7-6,once
ASSPDYDGNTIY,TRBV18,-
ASRSTGGHGYT,TRBV12-3/TRBV12-4,-
ASSGGTGGYNEQF,TRBV5-5,-
ASIQTGHSPLH,TRBV28,-
ASRTTGGTEAF,TRBV5-5,-
ASSIAQGAGETQY,TRBV19,-
ASSTTSGSYEQY,TRBV5-1,-
ASSGREAF,TRBV19,-
ASSFRLGQPYGYT,TRBV28,once
ASAELRLGYGYT,TRBV2,once
ASSLVGTGKNTEAF,TRBV5-1,-
SVWDRRGTEAF,TRBV29-1,-
ASSQDPDSASRGEQY,TRBV4-3,-
ASSLGRDTYNEQF,TRBV5-4,-
ASSQDPGGSYNEQF,TRBV3-1/TRBV3-2,-
ASSRTGGDSGNTIY,TRBV18,-
ASSIVTPGGSSLH,TRBV19,-
AIKSDRSNYGYT,TRBV10-3,-
ASSDQWTTYEQY,TRBV7-2,-
ASSQGVGATNSYNEQF,TRBV4-2,-
ATSDYSYGYT,TRBV24-1,-
ASSRDRGDQPQH,TRBV5-4,-
ASSLDRNQPQH,TRBV11-2,-
ASSYPGLKTQY,TRBV6-5,-
ASSLEGPGGEQY,TRBV5-1,-
ASGGRSGRAGFSYEQY,TRBV28,-
STTGTLNEAF,TRBV29-1,-
ASSTRRDSTFQETQY,TRBV19,-